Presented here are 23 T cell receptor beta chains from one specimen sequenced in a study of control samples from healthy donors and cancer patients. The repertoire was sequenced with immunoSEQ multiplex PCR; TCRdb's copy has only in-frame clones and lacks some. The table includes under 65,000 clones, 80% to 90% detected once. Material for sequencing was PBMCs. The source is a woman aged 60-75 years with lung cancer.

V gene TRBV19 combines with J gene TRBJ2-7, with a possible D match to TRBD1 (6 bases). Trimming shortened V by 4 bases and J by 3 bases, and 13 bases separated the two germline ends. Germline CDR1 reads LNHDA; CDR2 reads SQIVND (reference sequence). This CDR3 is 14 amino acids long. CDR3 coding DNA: TGTGCCAGTAGTACCCAGACAGGATACTACGAGCAGTACTTC. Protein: CASSTQTGYYEQYF.

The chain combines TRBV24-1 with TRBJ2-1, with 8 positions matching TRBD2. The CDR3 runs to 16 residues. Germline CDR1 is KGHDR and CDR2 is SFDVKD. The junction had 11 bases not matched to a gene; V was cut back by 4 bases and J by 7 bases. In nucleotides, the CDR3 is TGTGCCACCAGTGAATCTTCCGGGACTAGGGGTAATGAGCAGTTCTTC. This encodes CATSESSGTRGNEQFF.

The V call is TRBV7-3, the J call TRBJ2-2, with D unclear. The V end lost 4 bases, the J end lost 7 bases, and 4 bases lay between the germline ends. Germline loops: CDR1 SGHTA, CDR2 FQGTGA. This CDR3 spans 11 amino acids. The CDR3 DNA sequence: TGTGCCAGCAGCTCAGGCGGGGAGCTGTTTTTT. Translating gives CASSSGGELFF. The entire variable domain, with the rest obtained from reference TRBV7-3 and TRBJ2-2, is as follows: GAGVSQTPSNKVTEKGKYVELRCDPISGHTALYWYRQSLGQGPEFLIYFQGTGAADDSGLPNDRFFAVRPEGSVSTLKIQRTERGDSAVYLCASSSGGELFFGEGSRLTVL.

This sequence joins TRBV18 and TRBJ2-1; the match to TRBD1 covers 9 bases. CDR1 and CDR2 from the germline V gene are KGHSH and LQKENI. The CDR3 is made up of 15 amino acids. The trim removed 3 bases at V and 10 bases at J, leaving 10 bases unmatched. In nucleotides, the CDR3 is TGTGCCAGCTCACCGACACAGGGAGACAGGGGGGAGCAGTTCTTC. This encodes CASSPTQGDRGEQFF. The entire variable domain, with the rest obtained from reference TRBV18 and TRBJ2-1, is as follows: NAGVMQNPRHLVRRRGQEARLRCSPMKGHSHVYWYRQLPEEGLKFMVYLQKENIIDESGMPKERFSAEFPKEGPSILRIQQVVRGDSAAYFCASSPTQGDRGEQFFGPGTRLTVL.

CDR3 sequence: CASSPRTGGLDYTF. For the CDR3, the DNA is TGTGCCAGCAGCCCAAGGACAGGGGGTCTTGACTACACCTTC. The V gene is TRBV27, the J gene TRBJ1-2, with 10 bases fitting TRBD1. CDR1 and CDR2 from the germline V gene are MNHEY and SMNVEV (reference sequence). J lost 10 bases, V lost 6 bases, and 11 bases had no gene match. This CDR3 is 14 amino acids long.

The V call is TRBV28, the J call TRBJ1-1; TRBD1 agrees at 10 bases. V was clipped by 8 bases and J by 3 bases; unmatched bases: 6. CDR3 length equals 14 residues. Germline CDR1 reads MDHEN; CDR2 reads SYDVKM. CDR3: CASSGQGDYTEAFF. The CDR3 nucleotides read TGTGCCAGCTCCGGACAGGGGGATTACACTGAAGCTTTCTTT.

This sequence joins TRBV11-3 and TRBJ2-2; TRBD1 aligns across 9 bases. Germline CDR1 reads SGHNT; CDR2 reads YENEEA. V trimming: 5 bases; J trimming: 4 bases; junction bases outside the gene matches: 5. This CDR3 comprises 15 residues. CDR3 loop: CASSPGTGTTGELFF. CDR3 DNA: TGTGCCAGCAGCCCGGGGACAGGGACCACCGGGGAGCTGTTTTTT.

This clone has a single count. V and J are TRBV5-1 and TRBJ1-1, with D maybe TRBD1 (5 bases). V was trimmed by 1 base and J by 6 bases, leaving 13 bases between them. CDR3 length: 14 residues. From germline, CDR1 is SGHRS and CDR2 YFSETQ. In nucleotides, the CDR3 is TGCGCCAGCAGCTTGACAGTAGGGGCGCCTGAAGCTTTCTTT. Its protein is CASSLTVGAPEAFF. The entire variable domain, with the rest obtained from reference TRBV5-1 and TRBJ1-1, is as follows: KAGVTQTPRYLIKTRGQQVTLSCSPISGHRSVSWYQQTPGQGLQFLFEYFSETQRNKGNFPGRFSGRQFSNSRSEMNVSTLELGDSALYLCASSLTVGAPEAFFGQGTRLTVV.

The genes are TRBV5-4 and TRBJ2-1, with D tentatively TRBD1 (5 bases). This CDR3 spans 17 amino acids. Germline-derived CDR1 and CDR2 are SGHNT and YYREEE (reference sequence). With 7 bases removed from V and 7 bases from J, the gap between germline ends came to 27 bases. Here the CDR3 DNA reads TGTGCCAGCTCCCTTGCCTCTTCTTGGGCGGACAAGAATGAGCAGTTCTTC. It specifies CASSLASSWADKNEQFF.

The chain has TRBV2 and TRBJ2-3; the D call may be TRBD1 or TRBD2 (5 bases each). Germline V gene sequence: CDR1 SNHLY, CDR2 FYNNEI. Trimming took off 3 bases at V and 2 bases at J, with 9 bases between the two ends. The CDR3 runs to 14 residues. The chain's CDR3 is CASSDWGNTDTQYF. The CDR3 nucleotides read TGTGCCAGCAGTGATTGGGGGAACACAGATACGCAGTATTTT.

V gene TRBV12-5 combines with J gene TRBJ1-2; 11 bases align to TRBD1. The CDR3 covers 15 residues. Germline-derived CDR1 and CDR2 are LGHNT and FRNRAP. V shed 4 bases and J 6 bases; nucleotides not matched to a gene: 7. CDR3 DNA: TGTGCTAGTGGTTCCGGACAGGGGGCAGGGGATGGCTACACCTTC. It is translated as CASGSGQGAGDGYTF.

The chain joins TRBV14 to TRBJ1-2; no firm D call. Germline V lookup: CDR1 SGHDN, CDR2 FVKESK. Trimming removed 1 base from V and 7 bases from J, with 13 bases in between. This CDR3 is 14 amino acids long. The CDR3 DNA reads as TGTGCCAGCAGCCAAGTCTCTAATCCCCGTGGCTACACCTTC. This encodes CASSQVSNPRGYTF.

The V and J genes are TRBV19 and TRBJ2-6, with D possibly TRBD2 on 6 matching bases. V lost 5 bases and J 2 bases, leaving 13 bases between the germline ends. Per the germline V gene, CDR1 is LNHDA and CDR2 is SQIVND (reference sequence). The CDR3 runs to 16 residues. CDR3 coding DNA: TGTGCCAGTAGTGTCGGGAGAGCTACTGGGGCCAACGTCCTGACTTTC. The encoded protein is CASSVGRATGANVLTF.

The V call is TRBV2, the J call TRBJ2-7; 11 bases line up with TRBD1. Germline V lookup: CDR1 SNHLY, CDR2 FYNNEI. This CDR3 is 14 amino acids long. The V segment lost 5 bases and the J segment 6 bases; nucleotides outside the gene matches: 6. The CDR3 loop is CASSRNGQGAEQYF. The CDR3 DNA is TGTGCCAGCAGTAGGAATGGACAGGGGGCCGAGCAGTACTTC.

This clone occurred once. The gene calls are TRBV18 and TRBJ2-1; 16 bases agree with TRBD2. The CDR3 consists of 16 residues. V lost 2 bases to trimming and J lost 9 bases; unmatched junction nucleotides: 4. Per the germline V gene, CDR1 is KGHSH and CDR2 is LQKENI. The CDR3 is CASSPGTSGRAGEQFF. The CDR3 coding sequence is TGTGCCAGCTCACCAGGGACTAGCGGGAGGGCCGGTGAGCAGTTCTTC.

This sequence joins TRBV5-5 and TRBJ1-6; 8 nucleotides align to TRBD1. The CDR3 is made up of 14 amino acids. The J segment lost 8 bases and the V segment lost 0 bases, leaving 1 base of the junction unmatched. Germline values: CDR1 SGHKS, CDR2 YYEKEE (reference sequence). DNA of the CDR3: TGTGCCAGCAGCTTGGGGACAGGGTATTCACCCCTCCACTTT. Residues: CASSLGTGYSPLHF.

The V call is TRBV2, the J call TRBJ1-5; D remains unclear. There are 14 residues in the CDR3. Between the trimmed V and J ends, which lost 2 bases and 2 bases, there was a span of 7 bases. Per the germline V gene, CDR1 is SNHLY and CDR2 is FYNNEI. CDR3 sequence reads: CASSESMGNQPQHF. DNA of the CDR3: TGTGCCAGCAGTGAATCTATGGGCAATCAGCCCCAGCATTTT. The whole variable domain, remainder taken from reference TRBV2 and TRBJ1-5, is EPEVTQTPSHQVTQMGQEVILRCVPISNHLYFYWYRQILGQKVEFLVSFYNNEISEKSEIFDDQFSVERPDGSNFTLKIRSTKLEDSAMYFCASSESMGNQPQHFGDGTRLSIL.

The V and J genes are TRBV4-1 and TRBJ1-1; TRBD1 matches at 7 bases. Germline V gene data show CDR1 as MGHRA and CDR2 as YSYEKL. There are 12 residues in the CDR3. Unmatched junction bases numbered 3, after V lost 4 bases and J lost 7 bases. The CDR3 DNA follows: TGCGCCAGCAGCCGTGGGGACAGTGAAGCTTTCTTT. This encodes CASSRGDSEAFF.

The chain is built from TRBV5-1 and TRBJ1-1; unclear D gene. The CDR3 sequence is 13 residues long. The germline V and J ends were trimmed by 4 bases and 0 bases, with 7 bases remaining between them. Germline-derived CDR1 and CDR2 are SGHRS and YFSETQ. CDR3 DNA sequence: TGCGCCAGCAGCCCCCGAATGAACACTGAAGCTTTCTTT. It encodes CASSPRMNTEAFF.

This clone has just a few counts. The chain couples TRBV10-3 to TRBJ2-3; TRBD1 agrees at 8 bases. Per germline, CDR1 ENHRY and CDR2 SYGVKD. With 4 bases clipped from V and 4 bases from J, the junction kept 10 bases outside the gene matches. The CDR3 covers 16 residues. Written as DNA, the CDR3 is TGTGCCATCAGTGGCGTGGGCCGGACAGGGTCAGATACGCAGTATTTT. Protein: CAISGVGRTGSDTQYF.

DNA of the CDR3: TGTGCCAGCAGTTACGTCGGGACAGGGAATTCACCCCTCCACTTT. Encoded protein: CASSYVGTGNSPLHF. The J gene is TRBJ1-6, the V gene TRBV6-5, with 9 bases fitting TRBD1. Germline trimming cut 2 bases from V and 7 bases from J; bases unmatched to any gene: 3. Germline loops: CDR1 MNHEY, CDR2 SVGAGI. This CDR3 comprises 15 residues.

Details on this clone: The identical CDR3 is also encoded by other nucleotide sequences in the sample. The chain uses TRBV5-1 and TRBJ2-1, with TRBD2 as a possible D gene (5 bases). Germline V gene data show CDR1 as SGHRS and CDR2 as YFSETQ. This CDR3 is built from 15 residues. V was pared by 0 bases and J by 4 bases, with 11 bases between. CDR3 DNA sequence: TGCGCCAGCAGCTTGGCTACTAGTGGGTACAATGAGCAGTTCTTC. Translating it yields CASSLATSGYNEQFF.

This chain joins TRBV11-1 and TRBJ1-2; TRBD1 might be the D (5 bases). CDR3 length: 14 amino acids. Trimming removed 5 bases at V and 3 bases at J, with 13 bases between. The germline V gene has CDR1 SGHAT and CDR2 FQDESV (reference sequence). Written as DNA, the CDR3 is TGTGCCAGCAGCGCCCAGTCGGGGGACTATGGCTACACCTTC. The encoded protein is CASSAQSGDYGYTF.